The 28 T cell receptor beta chains in this list originate from one sample, sequenced in a study of shared T cell receptors in the human thymus. Here immunoSEQ multiplex PCR was the method, and the copy in TCRdb shows in-frame clones only, minus some. The repertoire holds some 660,000 clones, with 80% to 90% as singletons. The same data also contributed to another study, on human thymus T cells.

Sample: thymocytes. The receptors were gathered from a boy in the first two years of life with a congenital heart defect.

The V and J genes are TRBV5-1 and TRBJ2-1, with 7 bases fitting TRBD2. In germline, CDR1 is SGHRS, CDR2 YFSETQ. V shed 3 bases, J shed 4 bases, and the junction held 10 bases outside the gene matches. This CDR3 spans 16 amino acids. The CDR3 here is CASSSLPAGQYNEQFF. In DNA form, the CDR3 reads TGCGCCAGCAGCTCTCTCCCAGCGGGGCAGTACAATGAGCAGTTCTTC.

This rearrangement joins TRBV6-6 to TRBJ2-3, with TRBD2 identical over 9 bases. J gave up 4 bases and V 2 bases, and 7 bases lay outside the gene matches. The CDR3 extends over 16 amino acids. Germline values: CDR1 MNHNY, CDR2 SVGAGI (reference sequence). The CDR3 sequence: CASSYGAGGLADTQYF. The CDR3 region has the DNA TGTGCCAGCAGTTACGGAGCGGGGGGCTTGGCAGATACGCAGTATTTT.

The rearrangement links TRBV27 to TRBJ2-1; 7 nucleotides line up with TRBD2. V lost 5 bases, J lost 2 bases, and 9 bases stayed unmatched. The CDR3 runs 16 residues. Germline V gene data show CDR1 as MNHEY and CDR2 as SMNVEV (reference sequence). The CDR3 DNA sequence: TGTGCCAGCAGTCCAACATTCAGCGGGACCTACAATGAGCAGTTCTTC. Its protein product is CASSPTFSGTYNEQFF.

This clone was recorded a few times. DNA of the CDR3: TGTGCCAGCAGCCCTGGGCTAGCGGGATGCAATGAGCAGTTCTTC. Its translation: CASSPGLAGCNEQFF. This chain connects TRBV7-9 to TRBJ2-1; 9 nucleotides align to TRBD2. J was trimmed by 6 bases and V by 5 bases; bases with no gene match: 8. The CDR3 extends over 15 amino acids. Germline CDR1 reads SEHNR; CDR2 reads FQNEAQ (reference sequence).

The sample holds one count of this clone. The J gene is TRBJ2-1, the V gene TRBV5-1, with 9 nucleotides matching TRBD1. CDR1 is SGHRS and CDR2 is YFSETQ in the germline V gene. V was pared by 4 bases and J by 6 bases, with 8 bases of the junction left unmatched. The CDR3 is made up of 15 amino acids. The CDR3 nucleotides read TGCGCCAGCAGCCAAACCGGGACAGGGCCCAATGAGCAGTTCTTC. Amino acid sequence: CASSQTGTGPNEQFF.

The chain uses TRBV6-1 and TRBJ1-5; TRBD1 matches at 9 bases. The junction had 3 bases not matched to a gene; V was cut back by 3 bases and J by 6 bases. CDR3 length: 14 residues. Per germline, CDR1 MNHNS and CDR2 SASEGT. The CDR3: CASSEEDRGQPQHF. The CDR3 DNA sequence: TGTGCCAGCAGTGAGGAGGACAGGGGTCAGCCCCAGCATTTT.

The chain couples TRBV28 to TRBJ2-7; possible D gene TRBD2, 7 bases. Germline CDR1 is MDHEN and CDR2 is SYDVKM. The V end was cut by 3 bases, the J end by 5 bases, with 11 bases between. The CDR3 is 13 residues long. The CDR3 reads CASSFGGGDEQYF. The CDR3 DNA sequence: TGTGCCAGCAGTTTCGGAGGGGGGGACGAGCAGTACTTC.

The DNA of the CDR3 is TGTGCCAGCAGTTCCGTCAGGGTTAGGGCCAACGTCCTGACTTTC. It yields the protein CASSSVRVRANVLTF. V is TRBV6-5 and J is TRBJ2-6; weak D call: TRBD1 (5 bases). Trimming shortened V by 4 bases and J by 5 bases, and 12 bases separated the two germline ends. This CDR3 is 15 amino acids long. CDR1 is MNHEY and CDR2 is SVGAGI in the germline V gene.

The chain combines TRBV14 with TRBJ2-1; perhaps TRBD2 as D (6 bases). Germline V CDR1 and CDR2: SGHDN, FVKESK. V lost 2 bases to trimming and J lost 2 bases, with 13 bases between them. CDR3 length equals 16 residues. The CDR3 is CASSQRDWLTYNEQFF. The DNA of the CDR3 is TGTGCCAGCAGCCAACGGGACTGGCTGACCTACAATGAGCAGTTCTTC. The whole variable domain, remainder taken from reference TRBV14 and TRBJ2-1, is EAGVTQFPSHSVIEKGQTVTLRCDPISGHDNLYWYRRVMGKEIKFLLHFVKESKQDESGMPNNRFLAERTGGTYSTLKVQPAELEDSGVYFCASSQRDWLTYNEQFFGPGTRLTVL.

The rearrangement joins TRBV5-6 to TRBJ2-7; the match to TRBD1 covers 7 bases. Trimming at V came to 4 bases and at J to 3 bases, leaving 7 bases not matched to a gene. CDR1 is SGHDT and CDR2 is YYEEEE in the germline V gene. The length of the CDR3 is 14 residues. The CDR3, as DNA: TGTGCCAGCAGCGCGCCAGGGGGTGTCTACGAGCAGTACTTC. This sequence encodes CASSAPGGVYEQYF.

The chain couples TRBV9 to TRBJ1-2, with a weak D call TRBD1 (5 bases). CDR1 and CDR2 from the germline V gene are SGDLS and YYNGEE. Trimming stripped 0 bases from V and 0 bases from J, with 9 bases between. The CDR3 length is 15 residues. The CDR3 DNA reads as TGTGCCAGCAGCGTAGGACAGAACTCTAACTATGGCTACACCTTC. This gives the protein CASSVGQNSNYGYTF.

The J gene is TRBJ2-1, the V gene TRBV20-1; D gene uncertain. CDR1 is DFQATT and CDR2 is SNEGSKA in the germline V gene (reference sequence). V was trimmed by 8 bases and J by 5 bases, leaving 7 bases between them. The CDR3 consists of 10 residues. As DNA, the CDR3 is TGCAGTCCCCAAAACAATGAGCAGTTCTTC. As protein: CSPQNNEQFF.

V gene TRBV5-1 combines with J gene TRBJ1-2; tentative D call: TRBD1 (5 bases). Deletions cut 4 bases from V and 3 bases from J, with 19 bases between. The CDR3 contains 16 residues. Germline V gives CDR1 SGHRS, CDR2 YFSETQ. The CDR3 DNA reads TGCGCCAGCAGCCGTACCTACCTGGAAGGGGACTATGGCTACACCTTC. It translates to CASSRTYLEGDYGYTF.

The chain uses TRBV4-3 and TRBJ1-2; 7 bases agree with TRBD1. Trimming removed 1 base from V and 8 bases from J; junction bases left unmatched: 7. CDR3 length: 14 amino acids. CDR1 LGHNA and CDR2 YSLEER come from the germline V gene. In nucleotides, the CDR3 is TGCGCCAGCAGCCAAGTAGACAGGGTAGAGGGCTACACCTTC. Protein sequence: CASSQVDRVEGYTF.

V is TRBV6-6 and J is TRBJ1-1; D may be TRBD1 (5 bases). Germline V gives CDR1 MNHNY, CDR2 SVGAGI (reference sequence). Trimming took off 11 bases at V and 5 bases at J, with 12 bases between the two ends. This CDR3 is built from 11 residues. CDR3 amino acids: CAVAKGTEAFF. The DNA of the CDR3 is TGTGCCGTAGCCAAGGGGACTGAAGCTTTCTTT.

V and J are TRBV4-1 and TRBJ2-7; the match to TRBD2 covers 13 bases. CDR3 length: 19 amino acids. Trimming removed 4 bases from V and 4 bases from J; junction bases left unmatched: 16. CDR1 is MGHRA, CDR2 YSYEKL, per germline. CDR3 DNA sequence: TGCGCCAGCAGCCGAACTAGCGGGAGGGCCGATGGGACCGCTTACGAGCAGTACTTC. It yields the protein CASSRTSGRADGTAYEQYF.

This clone was counted a single time. The chain joins TRBV7-9 to TRBJ1-2; D remains ambiguous. The CDR3 is 15 residues long. CDR1 is SEHNR, CDR2 FQNEAQ, per germline (reference sequence). The V end lost 0 bases, the J end lost 4 bases, and 12 bases lay between the germline ends. CDR3 amino acids: CASSLAVGSGYGYTF. The CDR3 coding sequence is TGTGCCAGCAGCTTAGCGGTGGGAAGCGGCTATGGCTACACCTTC. Full variable domain (rest looked up from reference TRBV7-9 and TRBJ1-2): DTGVSQNPRHKITKRGQNVTFRCDPISEHNRLYWYRQTLGQGPEFLTYFQNEAQLEKSRLLSDRFSAERPKGSFSTLEIQRTEQGDSAMYLCASSLAVGSGYGYTFGSGTRLTVV.

The V gene is TRBV18, the J gene TRBJ2-4, with 7 bases fitting TRBD2. Trimming cost V 0 bases and J 4 bases; bases outside gene matches: 9. CDR1 is KGHSH and CDR2 is LQKENI in the germline V gene. CDR3 size: 17 residues. CDR3 nucleotides: TGTGCCAGCTCACCACCGGCTAGAGCGGGGAAAAAAAACATTCAGTACTTC. It is translated as CASSPPARAGKKNIQYF.

The chain has TRBV4-3 and TRBJ2-3; 10 bases line up with TRBD2. The CDR3 has 19 residues. Germline CDR1 is LGHNA and CDR2 is YSLEER. V lost 3 bases to trimming and J lost 0 bases; unmatched junction nucleotides: 12. The CDR3 nucleotides are TGCGCCAGCAGCCAGGACATTAGCGGGAGGTTACCCAGCACAGATACGCAGTATTTT. This gives the protein CASSQDISGRLPSTDTQYF.

In DNA form, the CDR3 reads TGTGCCAGCAGCTTAGTTCCCGAGACAGGGTACGATGGCTACACCTTC. Translation: CASSLVPETGYDGYTF. The rearrangement joins TRBV7-9 to TRBJ1-2; 7 nucleotides agree with TRBD1. The CDR3 loop spans 16 amino acids. Germline CDR1 SEHNR, CDR2 FQNEAQ (reference sequence). V gave up 1 base and J gave up 6 bases; unmatched junction bases: 11.

This rearrangement joins TRBV5-4 to TRBJ2-1; 7 bases agree with TRBD2. Germline-derived CDR1 and CDR2 are SGHNT and YYREEE (reference sequence). The CDR3 consists of 14 residues. The J segment lost 9 bases and the V segment lost 0 bases, leaving 6 bases of the junction unmatched. The DNA of the CDR3 is TGTGCCAGCAGCTTGGGGGGAGGGCCTAGTGAGCAGTTCTTC. Protein: CASSLGGGPSEQFF. Drawing the rest from reference TRBV5-4 and TRBJ2-1, the complete variable domain is ETGVTQSPTHLIKTRGQQVTLRCSSQSGHNTVSWYQQALGQGPQFIFQYYREEENGRGNFPPRFSGLQFPNYSSELNVNALELDDSALYLCASSLGGGPSEQFFGPGTRLTVL.

As concerns this clone: Compared with germline, one end of the junction differs, possibly owing to a read error. This chain uses TRBV7-9 with TRBJ1-2; no clear D. Germline CDR1 is SEHNR and CDR2 is FQNEAQ (reference sequence). This CDR3 spans 9 amino acids. Here the CDR3 reads CASSSEEAF. The CDR3 bases are TGTGCCAGCAGCTCAGAGGAAGCCTTC.

The V call is TRBV6-1, the J call TRBJ2-3; maybe TRBD2 (5 bases). Germline-derived CDR1 and CDR2 are MNHNS and SASEGT. This CDR3 has 16 amino acids. Trimming shortened V by 2 bases and J by 2 bases, and 14 bases separated the two germline ends. CDR3 coding DNA: TGTGCCAGCAGTGAAAGGGAGTGGGAGTACACAGATACGCAGTATTTT. Its protein product is CASSEREWEYTDTQYF.

The chain carries TRBV29-1 and TRBJ2-1; D ambiguous. The length of the CDR3 is 14 residues. Germline CDR1 is SQVTM and CDR2 is ANQGSEA. V gave up 1 base and J gave up 0 bases, with 7 bases separating them. The CDR3 loop is CSVEGDTSYNEQFF. The DNA of the CDR3 is TGCAGCGTTGAAGGCGACACCTCCTACAATGAGCAGTTCTTC.

In its sample, this clone was seen a few times. This chain uses TRBV7-2 with TRBJ2-1; D remains ambiguous. Trimming shortened V by 5 bases and J by 5 bases, and 7 bases separated the two germline ends. The V gene's germline CDR1 is SGHTA and CDR2 FQGNSA. The CDR3 has 12 residues. For the CDR3, the DNA is TGTGCCAGCAGCCCACGGGACAATGAGCAGTTCTTC. This gives the protein CASSPRDNEQFF.

The chain employs TRBV7-6 and TRBJ2-7, with D perhaps matching TRBD2 (5 bases). This CDR3 is 15 amino acids long. Germline V gene sequence: CDR1 SGHVS, CDR2 FNYEAQ. Trimming shortened V by 5 bases and J by 4 bases, and 18 bases separated the two germline ends. Written as DNA, the CDR3 is TGTGCCAGCAGCCCCTACCAGGACTTCGATTACGAGCAGTACTTC. This encodes CASSPYQDFDYEQYF.

This clone was seen just once. The chain couples TRBV5-4 to TRBJ1-1; 9 bases are a match to TRBD1. V was pared by 4 bases and J by 11 bases, with 9 bases of the junction left unmatched. There are 13 residues in the CDR3. From germline, CDR1 is SGHNT and CDR2 YYREEE (reference sequence). CDR3 DNA sequence: TGTGCCAGCAGCCGGAACAGGGGGCAGGATGCTTTCTTT. This encodes CASSRNRGQDAFF.

This rearrangement joins TRBV28 to TRBJ1-2; 10 bases agree with TRBD1. The CDR3 is made up of 19 amino acids. J was trimmed by 6 bases and V by 6 bases; bases with no gene match: 22. Germline CDR1 is MDHEN and CDR2 is SYDVKM. In DNA form, the CDR3 reads TGTGCCAGCAGACTGTACCGTGAGGGACAGGGGTTAAGTGGGGATGGCTACACCTTC. Translated, it gives CASRLYREGQGLSGDGYTF.